Listed here is a single T cell receptor beta chain. This receptor's antigen is unknown. Per-base qualities were not stored, and no clone one base away is much larger. This specimen belongs to a study of T cells in Graves' hyperthyroidism and ophthalmopathy (dated by TCRdb to the late 2010s). With respect to the entire study: Peripheral blood samples were taken at the time of initial diagnosis, prior to any treatment. Following sampling, methimazole starting at 30 mg daily was given to hyperthyroidism patients, and high-dose intravenous methylprednisolone was given to ophthalmopathy patients. To identify distinguishing TCR V-J signatures, a discovery cohort of 100 patients was used, comprising some 43 with Graves' ophthalmopathy and around 57 with stable Graves' hyperthyroidism. The study also compared thyroid tissue and blood T-cell repertoires from about six Graves' hyperthyroidism patients. The paper describes TCR Vbeta CDR3 sequencing of some 130 peripheral blood samples, made up of approximately 40 ophthalmopathy patients, 70 to 75 hyperthyroidism patients and 17 progressor patients. Whether ophthalmopathy could be predicted prospectively was tested in an independent validation cohort made up of roughly 19 hyperthyroidism patients plus 17 patients who later progressed to ophthalmopathy. The 90 or so discovery patients were randomly split 7:3 into training and test sets.

What the authors observed across the whole study: Most expanded thyroid clonotypes (frequency above 0.001) were also detected in blood, a finding suggesting that blood repertoires may reflect thyroid immune responses. In validation, the model predicted progression to ophthalmopathy a median of 6.5 months before onset, with roughly 70% sensitivity and roughly 73% specificity. A model built on a 13 V-J signature distinguished ophthalmopathy from stable hyperthyroidism, reaching about 88% sensitivity and about 81% specificity in cross-validation and 80%/75% in testing. No statistical method was used to set the sample size in advance, and investigators knew the group allocation.

A patient counted as having stable Graves' hyperthyroidism if no progression to ophthalmopathy occurred over 18 months of follow-up. The hyperthyroidism patients were between 18 and 65 years old and newly diagnosed, with a disease duration of less than 2 months. Exclusion was applied to patients with uncontrolled infections, other autoimmune diseases, pregnancy or lactation. Clinical symptoms, serum thyroxine and TRAb, thyroid ultrasound, and orbital computed tomography formed the basis for the diagnoses. PBMCs were isolated from more than 9 ml of fresh peripheral blood by Ficoll-Paque density gradient centrifugation. Total RNA was extracted with Trizol reagent, and quality was checked on an Agilent 2100 Bioanalyzer. The TCR beta CDR3 regions were amplified from RNA transcripts. The TCR CDR3 was subjected to a first round of RT-PCR using the HTBI primer set and the Qiagen OneStep RT-PCR kit. A second multiplex PCR round built the libraries, followed by size selection and purification. Sequencing of the libraries was done on an Illumina HiSeq2000 using paired-end 100 bp reads. Per the original workflow: Raw data were processed with SOAPnuke, discarding reads with adapters, uncalled bases, mean Phred below 15, or no exact constant-primer or identifier match. High-quality paired reads were merged with COPE v1.2.5, and unique nucleotide sequences were defined as clonotypes. Clonotypes were aligned to IMGT TRBV, TRBD and TRBJ reference segments using MiTCR v1.1. Analysis was restricted to V-J combinations with a frequency above 0.0001, which covered roughly 99% of repertoires. A TCS score was defined as the ratio of F50 (clonal expansion) to E x V (chaos), with BLOSUM62-based TCRdist applied between CDR3 peptides within each V-J. Welch's t-statistics and random forest reduced fewer than 550 V-J features to 10 to 15, which were used in a naive Bayes classifier (R e1071). TCRdb trimmed the raw reads at Q25, called clones with MiXCR and kept productive beta chains. CDR3 protein duplicates are merged, each entry listing the most common genes and DNA. It is TCRdb's table, rather than the study itself, that gives the V and J calls and clone size. This sample holds a few hundred thousand distinct CDR3 sequences; around an eighth were observed only once. About a sixth of the sample comes from the top ten.

Sequencing input: blood. The TCR sequence derives from a woman aged 18 to 35 with Graves' hyperthyroidism.

CDR3 sequence: CASSDTGVRSPLHF. The bases read TGTGCCAGCAGCGACACGGGGGTACGGTCACCCCTCCACTTT. Recombination connected TRBV2 to TRBJ1-6, with TRBD1 as a weak D call on 5 bases. CDR1 and CDR2 (SNHLY, FYNNEI) derive from the germline V gene. The CDR3, from cysteine to phenylalanine, totals 14 residues. Just the 42-base CDR3 DNA is kept, in frame starting at base 1. Trimming takes 6 bases from V and 10 bases from J, and the germline ends sit 16 bases apart.